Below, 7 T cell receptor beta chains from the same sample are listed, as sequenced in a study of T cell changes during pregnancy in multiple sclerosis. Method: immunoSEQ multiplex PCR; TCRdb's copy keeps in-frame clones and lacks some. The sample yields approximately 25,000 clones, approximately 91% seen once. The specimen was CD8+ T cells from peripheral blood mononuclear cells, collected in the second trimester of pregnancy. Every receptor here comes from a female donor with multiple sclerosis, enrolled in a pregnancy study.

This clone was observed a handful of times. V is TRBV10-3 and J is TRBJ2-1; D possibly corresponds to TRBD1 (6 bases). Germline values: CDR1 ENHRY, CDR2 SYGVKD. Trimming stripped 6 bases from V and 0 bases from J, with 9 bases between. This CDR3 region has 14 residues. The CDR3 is CAIRDRSSYNEQFF. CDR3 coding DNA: TGTGCCATCAGAGACAGGAGCTCCTACAATGAGCAGTTCTTC.

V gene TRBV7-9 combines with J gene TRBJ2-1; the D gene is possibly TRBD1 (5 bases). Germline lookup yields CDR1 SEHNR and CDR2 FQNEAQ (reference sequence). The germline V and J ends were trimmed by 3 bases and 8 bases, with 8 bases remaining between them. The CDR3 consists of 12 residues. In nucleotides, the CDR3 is TGTGCCAGCAGCTTTGAACAGGATGAGCAGTTCTTC. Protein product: CASSFEQDEQFF.

CDR3 in DNA: TGTGCCAGCAGCATACAGGGGACAGGCTATGGCTACACCTTC. Protein: CASSIQGTGYGYTF. V is TRBV7-9 and J is TRBJ1-2, with 8 bases that match TRBD1. V trimming: 5 bases; J trimming: 4 bases; junction bases outside the gene matches: 6. Germline CDR1 and CDR2: SEHNR and FQNEAQ (reference sequence). This CDR3 spans 14 amino acids.

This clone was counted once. The CDR3 region has the DNA TGTGCCAGCAGCTTGGCGGCTAGCCTAGAATACTCCGGGGAGCTGTTTTTT. Translating it yields CASSLAASLEYSGELFF. The chain employs TRBV5-8 and TRBJ2-2; D possibly corresponds to TRBD2 (5 bases). Between the trimmed V and J ends, which lost 0 bases and 6 bases, there was a span of 18 bases. This CDR3 has 17 residues. Germline CDR1 is SGHTS and CDR2 is YDEGEE.

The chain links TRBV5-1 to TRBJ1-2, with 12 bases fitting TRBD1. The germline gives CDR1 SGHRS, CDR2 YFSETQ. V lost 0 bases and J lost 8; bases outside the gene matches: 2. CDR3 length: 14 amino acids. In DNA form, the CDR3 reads TGCGCCAGCAGCTTGGCCGGGACAGGGGGCGGCTACACCTTC. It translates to CASSLAGTGGGYTF. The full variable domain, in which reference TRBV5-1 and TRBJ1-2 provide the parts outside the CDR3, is KAGVTQTPRYLIKTRGQQVTLSCSPISGHRSVSWYQQTPGQGLQFLFEYFSETQRNKGNFPGRFSGRQFSNSRSEMNVSTLELGDSALYLCASSLAGTGGGYTFGSGTRLTVV.

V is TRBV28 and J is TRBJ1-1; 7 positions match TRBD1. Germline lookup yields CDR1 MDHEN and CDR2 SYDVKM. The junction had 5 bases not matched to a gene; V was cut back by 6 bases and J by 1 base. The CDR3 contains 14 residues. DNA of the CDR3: TGTGCCAGCAGATCGGGACAGAAGAACACTGAAGCTTTCTTT. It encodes CASRSGQKNTEAFF.

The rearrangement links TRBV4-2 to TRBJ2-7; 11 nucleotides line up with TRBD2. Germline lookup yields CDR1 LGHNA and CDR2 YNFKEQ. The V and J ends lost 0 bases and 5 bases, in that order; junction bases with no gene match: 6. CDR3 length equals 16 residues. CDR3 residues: CASSQDRSGGADEQYF. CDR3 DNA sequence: TGTGCCAGCAGCCAAGATCGTAGCGGGGGGGCCGACGAGCAGTACTTC.